The clone carrying this T cell receptor beta chain occurred once. As yet, its antigen is unknown. The data originate from a study of beta chain features in type 1 diabetes. Whole-study context: The samples had about 100,000,000 sorted cells examined in all. Broader study findings: Significant though moderate, a shortening of TCRB CDR3s appeared in all four CD4+ subsets of Type 1 diabetes patients. Insertions were fewer and deletions more numerous at VDJ junctions in type 1 diabetes patients.

Deletions cut 9 bases from V and 2 bases from J, with 11 bases between. CDR3 length: 13 amino acids. Germline V CDR1 and CDR2: SGHTA, FQGNSA. Reverse transcription of all isolated RNA meant that expressed TCRB transcripts were sequenced. Some clones are missing from TCRdb's copy, which holds only in-frame ones; the method was immunoSEQ multiplex PCR. In the table there are 500,000 to 800,000 clones, 9.5% to 15% of which are singletons. Sorted CD4+ subsets: naive, central memory, regulatory, stem cell-like memory (CD45RO/CCR7/CD25/CD127/CD95/CD27 panel). The purity of all sorted populations exceeded 98%.

This chain links TRBV7-2 with TRBJ1-5, with unresolved D. The sequence derives from a man in his thirties or forties with type 1 diabetes. The specimen sequenced was naive CD4+ T cells from blood. The CDR3 region has the DNA TGTGCCAGTAGGGAGGGAGGCAATCAGCCCCAGCATTTT. Its translation: CASREGGNQPQHF.